This T cell receptor (beta chain) came from a study of blood T cell repertoires in COVID-19. In the study overall: The United States, Italy and Spain supplied acute and convalescent COVID-19 samples.

Generated by immunoSEQ multiplex PCR, the TCRdb table keeps only in-frame clones and is missing some. The sample has roughly 160,000 clones, more than 70% seen once. CDR1 and CDR2 from the germline V gene are SQVTM and ANQGSEA. V lost 7 bases, J lost 0 bases, and 7 bases stayed unmatched. The CDR3 has 15 residues. This clone was picked up a small number of times. The receptor comes from a man aged 45 to 65 with active or convalescent COVID-19. The V call is TRBV29-1, the J call TRBJ2-1; 9 positions agree with TRBD1. Material: peripheral blood. CDR3 sequence (DNA): TGCAGCGGCGCGACAGGGGGAGGCTCCTACAATGAGCAGTTCTTC. This encodes CSGATGGGSYNEQFF.